The rows below give T cell receptor beta chains drawn from one sample of a study of CD8 T cells in ankylosing spondylitis. TCRdb reprocessed the 5' RACE reads with MiXCR, giving one entry per CDR3 protein. The sample yields 240,000 or so distinct CDR3 sequences, over 8.5% seen once. The sample comprised blood, either unsorted or a sorted T cell fraction (not recorded which). Receptors were obtained from a male donor with ankylosing spondylitis or in good health (not recorded which). The CDR3 runs from the conserved cysteine through the conserved F or W. A D gene is named only where the DNA matches it firmly. Not all rows give a size; the values are once, few, many and, for expanded clones, a class.

v_gene	j_gene	abundance	d_gene	len	CDR3nt	CDR3aa
TRBV7-3	TRBJ2-1	.	TRBD1	15	TGTGCCTCCTCCACAGGGGGCCCGGGACGGAATGAGCAGTTCTTC	CASSTGGPGRNEQFF
TRBV9	TRBJ2-5	many	.	16	TGTGCCAGCAGCGTAGACCCGGGGATACGACAAGAGACCCAGTACTTC	CASSVDPGIRQETQYF
TRBV7-2	TRBJ2-4	few	.	14	TGTGCCAGCAGCTTCGGGGAAGCCAAAAACATTCAGTACTTC	CASSFGEAKNIQYF
TRBV5-1	TRBJ2-1	few	TRBD2	16	TGCGCCAGCAGCTTGCAACTAGCGGGGGGACACAATGAGCAGTTCTTC	CASSLQLAGGHNEQFF
TRBV12-3/TRBV12-4	TRBJ1-1	many	TRBD1	15	TGTGCCAGCAGTCCCTGGGCAGGGGGCGAGGGTGAAGCTTTCTTT	CASSPWAGGEGEAFF
TRBV5-1	TRBJ2-3	few	TRBD2	16	TGCGCCAGCAGCGTCCTAGCGGGAGAAGTCGCAGATACGCAGTATTTT	CASSVLAGEVADTQYF
TRBV20-1	TRBJ2-1	many	TRBD2	15	TGCAGTGCCCCCCGACGGAGCGGGAGTCTTGGTGAGCAGTTCTTC	CSAPRRSGSLGEQFF
TRBV12-3/TRBV12-4	TRBJ1-2	many	.	13	TGTGCCAGCAGTTTACCCTCCCGGAGTGGCTACACCTTC	CASSLPSRSGYTF
TRBV5-1	TRBJ2-2	many	TRBD2	16	TGCGCCAGCAGCCCCCTCGCGGGGGGAAACACCGGGGAGCTGTTTTTT	CASSPLAGGNTGELFF
TRBV29-1	TRBJ1-2	many	TRBD1	13	TGCAGCTGTACCGGGACAGGGGATAGCGGCTACACCTTC	CSCTGTGDSGYTF
TRBV29-1	TRBJ2-7	many	TRBD1	15	TGCAGCGTTGAAGCGACAGGGGGCCGATCCTACGAGCAGTACTTC	CSVEATGGRSYEQYF
TRBV28	TRBJ2-5	few	TRBD2	14	TGTGCCAGCAGTATAGGACTAGCTCCCCGAACCCAGTACTTC	CASSIGLAPRTQYF
TRBV4-1	TRBJ2-7	.	TRBD2	16	TGCGCCAGCAGCCAAGTGCCTAGCGGCAGCTCCTACGAGCAGTACTTC	CASSQVPSGSSYEQYF
TRBV15	TRBJ2-3	many	.	15	TGTGCCACCAGCAGAGACCCTGGGAGAGCAGATACGCAGTATTTT	CATSRDPGRADTQYF
TRBV7-3	TRBJ2-1	.	TRBD2	17	TGTGCCAGCAGCTTAATCGGGGGGACGGGGTCCTACAATGAGCAGTTCTTC	CASSLIGGTGSYNEQFF
TRBV5-1	TRBJ1-2	few	.	14	TGCGCCAGCAGCTTTTCCGGGCCCCCCTATGGCTACACCTTC	CASSFSGPPYGYTF
TRBV5-1	TRBJ2-7	many	.	15	TGCGCCAGCAGCTTGGAAGAGACTTTCCCCTACGAGCAGTACTTC	CASSLEETFPYEQYF
TRBV4-1	TRBJ2-7	many	TRBD1	16	TGCGCCAGCAGCCGTGGCACCGGGACAGGGGGGTACGAGCAGTACTTC	CASSRGTGTGGYEQYF
TRBV27	TRBJ2-3	.	.	14	TGTGCCAGCAGTTTATCCAGGGCGGGAGATACGCAGTATTTT	CASSLSRAGDTQYF
TRBV5-1	TRBJ2-1	few	TRBD2	16	TGCGCCAGCAGCTTGGGGGGACTAGCGGGCTACAATGAGCAGTTCTTC	CASSLGGLAGYNEQFF
TRBV5-8	TRBJ1-5	few	TRBD1	14	TGTGCCAGCAACTCAGGGGGCTCGCGTCAGCCCCAGCATTTT	CASNSGGSRQPQHF
TRBV11-2	TRBJ1-1	many	.	14	TGTGCCAGCAGCTTGCATCTCCGGTCGGGGGAAGCTTTCTTT	CASSLHLRSGEAFF
TRBV12-5	TRBJ2-7	many	.	12	TGTGCTAGTGGTTTGGTTGGGGTCGAGCAGTACTTC	CASGLVGVEQYF
TRBV12-3/TRBV12-4	TRBJ1-1	many	.	13	TGTGCCAGCAGTTTTTTGGATTTCACTGAAGCTTTCTTT	CASSFLDFTEAFF
TRBV27	TRBJ2-7	.	TRBD2	14	TGTGCCAGCAGTTTCTACGGGAGGCTCTACGAGCAGTACTTC	CASSFYGRLYEQYF
TRBV24-1	TRBJ2-3	few	TRBD2	15	TGTGCCACCAGTGACCCGGGACTATCCGGAGATACGCAGTATTTT	CATSDPGLSGDTQYF
TRBV6-1	TRBJ2-5	many	TRBD2	16	TGTGCCAGCAGATCTTTCCGACTAGCGGGCCTCGAGGCCCAGTACTTC	CASRSFRLAGLEAQYF
TRBV6-1	TRBJ2-3	few	.	15	TGTGCCAGCAGTGAAGGACGGAGCAACACAGATACGCAGTATTTT	CASSEGRSNTDTQYF
TRBV2	TRBJ2-1	once	.	16	TGTGCCAGCACGCCCCGAGGGCGAGTTTCCTACAATGAGCAGTTCTTC	CASTPRGRVSYNEQFF
TRBV6-1	TRBJ2-3	few	.	15	TGTGCCAGCAGTGCACAGGTAGGGGGTATGGATACGCAGTATTTT	CASSAQVGGMDTQYF
TRBV7-9	TRBJ2-2	few	.	14	TGTGCCAGCAGCTTATCCGGAGCGACCGGGGAGCTGTTTTTT	CASSLSGATGELFF
TRBV28	TRBJ2-7	few	TRBD1	17	TGTGCCAGCAGTTCCTCGGGGCGGACAGGGTCATTTTATGCGCAGTACTTC	CASSSSGRTGSFYAQYF
TRBV5-1	TRBJ2-3	.	.	14	TGCGCCAGCAGCTTTGGACAGCCCACAGATACGCAGTATTTT	CASSFGQPTDTQYF
TRBV5-6	TRBJ1-2	many	TRBD1	14	TGTGCCAGCAGCGCCATTCAGGGGGTGAATGGCTACACCTTC	CASSAIQGVNGYTF
TRBV6-1	TRBJ1-1	many	.	14	TGTGCCAGCAGCCCTTTCTCGGGCAGGACTGAAGCTTTCTTT	CASSPFSGRTEAFF
TRBV20-1	TRBJ2-1	many	.	15	TGCAGTGCTAGGCCCGGGACTTCGGGATACAATGAGCAGTTCTTC	CSARPGTSGYNEQFF
TRBV29-1	TRBJ1-4	few	TRBD1	13	TGCAGCGTCGGGACAGGGGCTAATGAAAAACTGTTTTTT	CSVGTGANEKLFF
TRBV12-3/TRBV12-4	TRBJ2-1	many	TRBD2	15	TGTGCCAGCAGTTTTCGTAGCGGGGGGGCCAATGAGCAGTTCTTC	CASSFRSGGANEQFF
TRBV9	TRBJ2-5	few	.	15	TGTGCCAGCAGCCCCGAGCGGAACGGGGCGGAGACCCAGTACTTC	CASSPERNGAETQYF
TRBV3-1	TRBJ2-3	many	.	16	TGTGCCAGCAGCCAAGATGACCCGGACTACACAGATACGCAGTATTTT	CASSQDDPDYTDTQYF
TRBV12-3/TRBV12-4	TRBJ1-2	many	.	15	TGTGCCAGCACCCAACGAGACCTGACTAACTATGGCTACACCTTC	CASTQRDLTNYGYTF
TRBV7-8	TRBJ2-1	.	.	15	TGTGCCAGCAGCTTAAGACTTACCCTATACAATGAGCAGTTCTTC	CASSLRLTLYNEQFF
TRBV7-9	TRBJ2-7	.	.	11	TGTGCCAGCAGCTCAAGTCACGAGCAGTACTTC	CASSSSHEQYF
TRBV5-4	TRBJ2-7	.	.	14	TGTGCCAGCAGCTTGCAGGATCCCATCTACGAGCAGTACTTC	CASSLQDPIYEQYF
TRBV20-1	TRBJ1-6	.	.	15	TGCAGTGCTAGGGACGGCGGACAAGGGGTCTCACCCCTCCACTTT	CSARDGGQGVSPLHF
TRBV6-1	TRBJ2-5	few	.	16	TGTGCCAGCAGTGAACTCACCCTAGCGTCTCAAGAGACCCAGTACTTC	CASSELTLASQETQYF
TRBV15	TRBJ2-5	many	TRBD1	14	TGTGCCACCAGCAGAGGGGACAGGGGTGAGACCCAGTACTTC	CATSRGDRGETQYF
TRBV12-3/TRBV12-4	TRBJ1-5	many	.	15	TGTGCCAGCAGCCACCGGGACGGGCTACGTAGGCCCCAGCATTTT	CASSHRDGLRRPQHF
TRBV15	TRBJ2-3	many	.	14	TGTGCCACCAGCAAGGGGACTAGCACAGATACGCAGTATTTT	CATSKGTSTDTQYF
TRBV4-1	TRBJ1-1	few	.	13	TGCGCCAGCAGCCAAGATCCTAGGGGTGTACCTTTCTTT	CASSQDPRGVPFF
TRBV10-3	TRBJ2-1	.	.	13	TGTACCATCAGTGAAGTCCTGACTAACGAGCAGTTCTTC	CTISEVLTNEQFF
TRBV29-1	TRBJ2-7	many	.	15	TGCAGCGTTCTTATTTCGGGAATCCTAATGTACGAGCAGTACTTC	CSVLISGILMYEQYF
TRBV9	TRBJ1-2	many	.	14	TGTGCCAGCAGCGTAGAGTCCAGTAGCTATGGCTACACCTTC	CASSVESSSYGYTF